This entry concerns a single TCR beta chain. In the original analysis: Nucleated cell counts were estimated from reference gene primer amplification. Libraries were prepared by immunoSEQ multiplex PCR; TCRdb keeps only in-frame clonotypes and omits some of them. Clonal size and the V and J genes are those of that table, whereas D and trimming came from the DNA. The sample lists over 110,000 clones; 75% to 90% were seen once. The data originate from a study of blood T cell repertoires in COVID-19. Overall study: The cDNA or gDNA used as material had been derived from T cells, B-cell-depleted T cells, or PBMCs.

V dropped 4 bases and J dropped 2; count of bases not matched to a gene: 7. In germline, CDR1 is SGDLS, CDR2 YYNGEE. This CDR3 contains 16 residues. The V and J genes are TRBV9 and TRBJ1-3; TRBD1 matches 9 bases. The sequence derives from a woman aged 50 to 60 with acute or convalescent COVID-19. What was sequenced was peripheral blood. In DNA, the CDR3 is TGTGCCAGCAGCTCACAGGGGGCGCAAGCTGGAAACACCATATATTTT. This translates into CASSSQGAQAGNTIYF.